This TCR beta chain is from a study of blood T cell repertoires in COVID-19. Trimming pared 4 bases from V and 11 bases from J, leaving 18 bases between. The CDR3 totals 14 residues. The V gene's germline CDR1 is SGHRS and CDR2 YFSETQ. TCRdb's table, derived via immunoSEQ multiplex PCR, lists solely in-frame clones and lacks some. Of about 390,000 clones in the sample, about 83% were seen once. Adults between roughly 18 and 95 years of age took part from 24 US areas. The TCR originated in a woman aged 45-65 years who had recovered from COVID-19. The V gene is TRBV5-1, the J gene TRBJ1-4; D not certain. The sequenced sample consisted of PBMCs or T cells enriched from blood (not recorded which). The CDR3 sequence: CASSEDAGRKKLFF. The DNA of the CDR3 is TGCGCCAGCAGCGAAGACGCGGGTAGGAAGAAACTGTTTTTT.